This TCR beta chain came from a study of post-analysis software for immune sequencing data. Overall study context: Relapsing-remitting, secondary progressive and progressive-relapsing courses of multiple sclerosis were included. Findings of the study overall: A significant reduction in normalized Chao1 diversity was observed in multiple sclerosis patients versus controls. There were several TRBV segments more frequent in patients than controls, and TRBV5-6, TRBV5-1 and TRBV20-1 were among them.

With respect to this clonotype: As yet, its antigen is unknown.

The ends were cut back, 5 bases at V and 5 bases at J, with 22 bases in the middle. Germline CDR1 and CDR2: PRHDT and FYEKMQ (reference sequence). This CDR3 region has 17 residues. The authors incorporated unique molecular identifiers into the TCR beta cDNA libraries. The yield from around 1 to 10 million T cells was some 500,000 cDNA molecules in total. In TCRdb, the PCR reads were re-called with MiXCR into one record per CDR3 protein. In the table there are roughly 870,000 distinct CDR3 sequences, about 57% of which are singletons. Sequencing was performed on blood. The TCR sequence derives from a girl between 5 and 17 years old with multiple sclerosis. This rearrangement joins TRBV13 to TRBJ2-1, with TRBD2 as a possible D gene (7 bases). The CDR3, as DNA: TGTGCCAGCAGCCCCTTCGGGGGGCAAACCTTTAACAATGAGCAGTTCTTC. Residues: CASSPFGGQTFNNEQFF.